Sequencing of this TCR beta chain was carried out in a study of T cell responses to AZD1222 COVID-19 vaccine. For this clone: The antigen remains undetermined.

Study results and limitations: Reports indicate that nearly half of spike-specific TCRs are directed at unmutated variant regions. Spike-wide vaccine-associated CD4 TCRs dominated at 160-218 and 743-854.

CDR1 MNHEY and CDR2 SVGAGI come from the germline V gene. V dropped 7 bases and J dropped 9; count of bases not matched to a gene: 6. There are 14 residues in the CDR3. The table came from immunoSEQ multiplex PCR; TCRdb's copy has only in-frame clones and leaves some out. The data contain about 130,000 clones, about 89% of them singletons. This chain connects TRBV6-5 to TRBJ2-1, with 13 bases identical to TRBD2. The origin of this receptor is an adult in good health. This specimen consisted of peripheral blood, obtained on day 0 of AZD1222 vaccination. The CDR3 sequence is CASTTGTSGTEQFF. CDR3 sequence (DNA): TGTGCCAGCACTACCGGGACTAGCGGGACTGAGCAGTTCTTC.